This T cell receptor beta chain was identified in a study of T-cell memory formation after mild COVID-19. Study background: In these data, TCR clusters were largely donor specific. Study-wide points: Balance between CD4 and CD8 was seen in clones contracting day 15 to 85, and a CD4+ lean was seen in later expanders. Second-wave clones that peaked on day 37 lacked confirmed SARS-CoV-2 specificity.

The V segment lost 5 bases and the J segment 0 bases; nucleotides outside the gene matches: 7. CDR3 size: 18 residues. CDR1 MNHEY and CDR2 SVGEGT come from the germline V gene. After 5'RACE with constant-segment primers, TCR alpha and TCR beta cDNA libraries carrying sample barcodes and UMIs were obtained. MiXCR, applied by TCRdb to the 5' RACE reads, yields one record per CDR3 protein. The sample yields over 150,000 distinct CDR3 sequences, 10% to 15% seen once. This clonotype was seen a handful of times. Its antigen is unknown. The sequencing input was PBMCs or a T cell subset sorted from them (not recorded which). The receptor comes from a man younger than 35 who had mild COVID-19 (a few samples of this study predate the infection). Cell type and time point are not known. This chain joins TRBV6-2 or TRBV6-3 and TRBJ2-6; 10 nucleotides agree with TRBD1. The chain's CDR3 is CASSTDRGRPSGANVLTF. The CDR3 coding sequence is TGTGCCAGCAGTACCGACAGGGGGCGACCCTCTGGGGCCAACGTCCTGACTTTC.